This entry is about one T cell receptor beta chain. The data belong to a study of read filtering for tumor transcriptome and immune sequencing. Study-level information: Mean patient age was approximately 66 years, range roughly 45 to 85; around 16 male, around 14 female.

From roughly 390 ng of RNA, a library with molecular barcoded alpha/delta and beta/gamma adaptors was made. TCRdb ran MiXCR on the reads and lists one entry per CDR3 protein. The profile shows 20,000 to 25,000 distinct CDR3 sequences, about 13% of them singletons. This TCR was recovered from a donor over 35 with multiple myeloma. The specimen was a population of CD138-negative cells sorted from bone marrow.

This chain's CDR3 is CASSYGTYGYTF. Written as DNA, the CDR3 is TGTGCCAGCAGTTACGGGACATATGGCTACACCTTC. V usage is TRBV28 and J usage is TRBJ1-2, with TRBD1 as a possible D gene (6 bases). The length of the CDR3 is 12 residues. V was shortened by 4 bases and J by 5 bases, with 8 bases between the two germline ends. Germline CDR1 MDHEN, CDR2 SYDVKM.